This is a list of T cell receptor beta chains from one sample in a study of cytomegalovirus exposure and HLA in healthy donors. Profiling relied on immunoSEQ multiplex PCR, and the TCRdb table lists in-frame clones only, not all of them. The sample records some 200,000 clones, more than 75% being singletons. Sequenced sample: PBMCs. The receptors were sampled from a male donor in good health and CMV-seropositive. CDR3s include the opening cysteine and the closing phenylalanine or tryptophan. D genes are given only for firm matches. A row's size may be missing; if present it is once, few, many or a size class.

j_gene	d_gene	abundance	v_gene	CDR3aa	CDR3nt
TRBJ2-1	TRBD2	NA	TRBV6-4	CASSSERGAYNEQFF	TGTGCCAGCAGTTCGGAGCGGGGGGCCTACAATGAGCAGTTCTTC
TRBJ2-3	TRBD2	NA	TRBV6-1	CASRGLAGVTDTQYF	TGTGCCAGCAGGGGACTAGCGGGCGTCACAGATACGCAGTATTTT
TRBJ2-7	NA	NA	TRBV15	CATSSQGQPIYEQYF	TGTGCCACCAGCAGCCAAGGACAGCCGATCTACGAGCAGTACTTC
TRBJ1-1	NA	NA	TRBV28	CASSLSVRRDTEAFF	TGTGCCAGCAGTTTATCCGTCAGGAGGGACACTGAAGCTTTCTTT
TRBJ1-1	NA	few	TRBV18	CASSPGIDTANTEAFF	TGTGCCAGCTCACCAGGAATAGACACGGCGAACACTGAAGCTTTCTTT
TRBJ2-5	NA	NA	TRBV6-1	CASSPLTGLSETQYF	TGTGCCAGCAGTCCGCTGACAGGACTTTCGGAGACCCAGTACTTC
TRBJ2-3	NA	once	TRBV30	CAWSATASSKDTQYF	TGTGCCTGGAGTGCGACAGCCTCGTCGAAGGATACGCAGTATTTT
TRBJ1-2	NA	NA	TRBV9	CASSAGGTTYGYTF	TGTGCCAGCAGCGCGGGAGGGACAACCTATGGCTACACCTTC
TRBJ1-6	TRBD1	NA	TRBV7-9	CASSFSTGTGTVNSPLHF	TGTGCCAGCAGTTTCTCTACTGGAACCGGGACAGTTAATTCACCCCTCCACTTT
TRBJ1-6	NA	NA	TRBV6-6	CASSLREGNSPLHF	TGTGCCAGCAGTTTGAGGGAGGGAAATTCACCCCTCCACTTT
TRBJ1-5	NA	few	TRBV7-6	CASSPILGVGDYSNQPQHF	TGTGCCAGCAGCCCAATCCTCGGAGTCGGAGACTATAGCAATCAGCCCCAGCATTTT
TRBJ2-7	NA	NA	TRBV2	CASKDEGLYEQYF	TGTGCCAGCAAGGACGAGGGTCTCTACGAGCAGTACTTC
TRBJ2-1	NA	NA	TRBV15	CATKPPPGISNEQFF	TGTGCCACCAAGCCCCCTCCAGGGATATCCAATGAGCAGTTCTTC
TRBJ1-3	TRBD1	NA	TRBV5-4	CASSGDSYGNTIYF	TGTGCCAGCAGCGGGGACAGTTACGGAAACACCATATATTTT
TRBJ2-2	NA	NA	TRBV7-9	CASTLGSTGELFF	TGTGCCAGCACTTTGGGCAGTACCGGGGAGCTGTTTTTT
TRBJ1-5	NA	NA	TRBV6-1	CASRTVNQPQHF	TGTGCCAGCAGGACAGTCAATCAGCCCCAGCATTTT
TRBJ1-1	TRBD1	few	TRBV2	CASSEQGAGEAFF	TGTGCCAGCAGTGAACAGGGGGCCGGAGAAGCTTTCTTT
TRBJ2-7	NA	few	TRBV7-2	CASSLAPYEQYF	TGTGCCAGCAGCTTGGCCCCCTACGAGCAGTACTTC
TRBJ2-1	NA	NA	TRBV14	CASSSDSYLNEQFF	TGTGCCAGCAGCTCGGACTCGTATTTGAATGAGCAGTTCTTC
TRBJ2-6	NA	NA	TRBV5-1	CASSLAATVSGANVLTF	TGCGCCAGCAGCTTGGCCGCGACTGTCTCTGGGGCCAACGTCCTGACTTTC
TRBJ2-5	TRBD1	NA	TRBV6-1	CASSEFPGTGEAGETQYF	TGTGCCAGCAGTGAATTCCCAGGGACAGGGGAGGCTGGGGAGACCCAGTACTTC
TRBJ2-3	TRBD2	NA	TRBV5-4	CASSLGGGRAQDTQYF	TGTGCCAGCAGCTTGGGTGGCGGGAGGGCCCAAGATACGCAGTATTTT
TRBJ2-5	TRBD1	NA	TRBV11-2	CASSNRDRGFQETQYF	TGTGCCAGCAGCAACCGGGACAGGGGATTCCAAGAGACCCAGTACTTC
TRBJ2-5	NA	once	TRBV7-9	CASSLDREGTQYF	TGTGCCAGCAGCTTGGACAGGGAGGGGACCCAGTACTTC
TRBJ2-5	NA	NA	TRBV6-5	CASSRSQETQYF	TGTGCCAGCAGTCGGTCCCAAGAGACCCAGTACTTC